This TCR beta chain appears in the sequencing data of a study of identical twins. TCRdb re-analysed the 5' RACE reads in MiXCR, keeping a single row per CDR3 protein. The table lists about 920,000 distinct CDR3 sequences, around an eighth of them singletons. Germline V gives CDR1 SGHRS, CDR2 YFSETQ. Trimming took 9 bases from V and 0 from J, leaving 12 bases between them. The CDR3 runs 13 residues. The data also belong to a second study, concerning yellow fever vaccine responses in identical twins.

Sequencing input: PBMCs. This clonotype originated in a woman younger than 30 in good health. V gene TRBV5-1 combines with J gene TRBJ1-1; TRBD1 is a possible D gene (6 bases). Written as DNA, the CDR3 is TGCGCCACCGGAACAGGGATGAACACTGAAGCTTTCTTT. This codes for CATGTGMNTEAFF.